Each of the 14 T cell receptor beta chains below was sequenced from the same sample in a study of T cell responses to AZD1222 COVID-19 vaccine. Sequenced by immunoSEQ multiplex PCR; TCRdb stores in-frame clones only, minus some. The sample records 120,000 or so clones, roughly 91% being singletons. The starting material was peripheral blood, obtained 28 days after the second AZD1222 dose. Every receptor here comes from an adult who received the AZD1222 COVID-19 vaccine.

The V call is TRBV13, the J call TRBJ1-2; TRBD1 agrees at 9 bases. The germline V gene has CDR1 PRHDT and CDR2 FYEKMQ (reference sequence). Trimming cost V 0 bases and J 3 bases; bases outside gene matches: 5. This CDR3 contains 16 residues. The CDR3 nucleotides read TGTGCCAGCAGCTTAGGCCTGGGACAGGGAGACTATGGCTACACCTTC. It yields the protein CASSLGLGQGDYGYTF.

The chain is built from TRBV5-6 and TRBJ2-3; 8 bases align to TRBD1. This CDR3 has 14 residues. Germline assignment: CDR1 SGHDT and CDR2 YYEEEE. Trimming at V came to 2 bases and at J to 7 bases, leaving 6 bases not matched to a gene. The CDR3 is CASSFGQGANTQYF. The CDR3 region has the DNA TGTGCCAGCAGCTTCGGTCAGGGGGCGAATACGCAGTATTTT. The full variable domain, in which reference TRBV5-6 and TRBJ2-3 provide the parts outside the CDR3, is DAGVTQSPTHLIKTRGQQVTLRCSPKSGHDTVSWYQQALGQGPQFIFQYYEEEERQRGNFPDRFSGHQFPNYSSELNVNALLLGDSALYLCASSFGQGANTQYFGPGTRLTVL.

The chain carries TRBV19 and TRBJ1-2; D is perhaps TRBD1 (6 bases). V lost 0 bases to trimming and J lost 14 bases, with 16 bases between them. Germline values: CDR1 LNHDA, CDR2 SQIVND (reference sequence). The CDR3 loop spans 13 amino acids. The CDR3 DNA reads TGTGCCAGTAGTATAGATAACAGGGCCGAGGTGACCTTC. Translated, it gives CASSIDNRAEVTF. Full variable domain (rest looked up from reference TRBV19 and TRBJ1-2): DGGITQSPKYLFRKEGQNVTLSCEQNLNHDAMYWYRQDPGQGLRLIYYSQIVNDFQKGDIAEGYSVSREKKESFPLTVTSAQKNPTAFYLCASSIDNRAEVTFGSGTRLTVV.

The chain uses TRBV6-5 and TRBJ1-4; D remains ambiguous. The CDR3 loop spans 12 amino acids. CDR1 MNHEY and CDR2 SVGAGI come from the germline V gene. Trimming took off 10 bases at V and 7 bases at J, with 13 bases between the two ends. The CDR3 sequence: CATRSSTEKLFF. CDR3 nucleotides: TGTGCCACCCGGTCGTCGACTGAAAAACTGTTTTTT.

This chain connects TRBV20-1 to TRBJ2-7; 11 bases fit TRBD2. The germline V gene encodes CDR1 DFQATT and CDR2 SNEGSKA (reference sequence). The CDR3 is 14 amino acids. The trim removed 3 bases at V and 7 bases at J, leaving 8 bases unmatched. CDR3 nucleotides: TGCAGTGCTAGTATTCTAGCGGGGGGCGGGGAGCAGTACTTC. It is translated as CSASILAGGGEQYF.

The chain combines TRBV19 with TRBJ2-4; maybe TRBD1 (5 bases). V lost 3 bases and J 12 bases, leaving 15 bases between the germline ends. This CDR3 is built from 13 residues. Germline V CDR1 and CDR2: LNHDA, SQIVND (reference sequence). The CDR3 sequence: CASSILQGYPQYF. In DNA form, the CDR3 reads TGTGCCAGTAGTATCCTTCAGGGTTACCCTCAGTACTTC.

This clone was seen just once. The chain links TRBV21-1 to TRBJ2-7. TRBV21-1 is tagged as a pseudogene. The length of the CDR3 is 13 residues. CDR3 coding DNA: TGTGCCGCCGGGGGAGGGGGCGCCTACGAGCAGTACTTC. It codes for CAAGGGGAYEQYF.

The rearrangement joins TRBV4-1 to TRBJ2-1, with 7 bases that match TRBD1. CDR1 and CDR2 from the germline V gene are MGHRA and YSYEKL. Trimming cost V 1 base and J 0 bases; bases outside gene matches: 0. This CDR3 is built from 15 residues. This CDR3 reads CASSQAGGSYNEQFF. The CDR3 region has the DNA TGCGCCAGCAGCCAAGCAGGGGGCTCCTACAATGAGCAGTTCTTC.

J is TRBJ2-5 and V is TRBV13, with D perhaps TRBD2 (7 bases). The CDR3 is 16 residues long. Trimming removed 2 bases from V and 5 bases from J, with 18 bases in between. Germline-derived CDR1 and CDR2 are PRHDT and FYEKMQ (reference sequence). Here the CDR3 reads CASSLRQEGGEETQYF. DNA for the CDR3: TGTGCCAGCAGCTTACGCCAAGAGGGGGGGGAGGAGACCCAGTACTTC.

The chain carries TRBV4-2 and TRBJ1-4; 7 bases line up with TRBD1. The CDR3 is 18 residues long. Germline V gene lookup returns CDR1 LGHNA and CDR2 YNFKEQ. V lost 0 bases, J lost 3 bases, and 10 bases stayed unmatched. CDR3 DNA: TGTGCCAGCAGCCAAGAGTACTACGACAGGGCGGCTAATGAAAAACTGTTTTTT. Residues: CASSQEYYDRAANEKLFF.

The rearrangement uses TRBV6-2 or TRBV6-3 and TRBJ1-1, with D unclear. V lost 2 bases to trimming and J lost 0 bases, with 7 bases between them. Germline CDR1 and CDR2: MNHEY and SVGEGT. The CDR3 totals 14 residues. The CDR3 sequence: CASSYAGMNTEAFF. The DNA of the CDR3 is TGTGCCAGCAGTTACGCAGGTATGAACACTGAAGCTTTCTTT.

V is TRBV7-8 and J is TRBJ2-7, with 11 bases matching TRBD1. The J segment lost 1 base and the V segment lost 5 bases, leaving 10 bases of the junction unmatched. Germline CDR1 SGHVS, CDR2 FQNEAQ. The CDR3 extends over 17 amino acids. For the CDR3, the DNA is TGTGCCAGCAGCCGAGTTCCGGGACAGGGGGAGTCCTACGAGCAGTACTTC. Its translation is CASSRVPGQGESYEQYF.

This chain connects TRBV7-2 to TRBJ2-7; 8 bases are a match to TRBD2. In germline, CDR1 is SGHTA, CDR2 FQGNSA. This CDR3 region has 15 residues. With V trimmed by 5 bases and J by 1 base, 7 bases remained unmatched. The CDR3 DNA follows: TGTGCCAGCAGCCCGACTAGCGTAGTGTCCTACGAGCAGTACTTC. Translated: CASSPTSVVSYEQYF.

The chain carries TRBV30 and TRBJ1-1, with D uncertain. V was trimmed by 0 bases and J by 2 bases, leaving 10 bases between them. The CDR3 consists of 14 residues. Germline V gene sequence: CDR1 GTSNPN, CDR2 SVGIG (reference sequence). The CDR3 DNA reads TGTGCCTGGAGTGTTTGGCAGATTAACACTGAAGCTTTCTTT. It codes for CAWSVWQINTEAFF.